This T cell receptor (beta chain) was captured by sequencing in a study of T cells after yellow fever vaccination. Study-level background: Preparation used SMART-Seq v4 Ultra Low Input for the low-cell-number fractions.

Germline-derived CDR1 and CDR2 are DFQATT and SNEGSKA (reference sequence). The V and J ends lost 4 bases and 2 bases, in that order; junction bases with no gene match: 3. CDR3 length: 13 residues. Study conclusions and caveats: Reappearing after the booster were most of the clones from primary vaccination (around 96% CD4, 88% CD8).

Researchers made TCR cDNA using 5'RACE template switching, and this step added a universal primer site and UMIs. TCRdb re-analysed the 5' RACE reads in MiXCR, keeping a single row per CDR3 protein. The sample lists around 360,000 distinct CDR3 sequences, around a tenth seen once, with more than 15% in the top ten. This clonotype was seen only a few times. The antigen is undetermined. The sample was PBMCs, taken on the day of the first yellow fever vaccination. This clonotype originated in a man in his late teens or twenties who received the YFV17D yellow fever vaccine. J is TRBJ1-1 and V is TRBV20-1; 8 positions agree with TRBD1. DNA of the CDR3: TGCAGTGCTATACAGGGGGTTAACACTGAAGCTTTCTTT. It specifies CSAIQGVNTEAFF.